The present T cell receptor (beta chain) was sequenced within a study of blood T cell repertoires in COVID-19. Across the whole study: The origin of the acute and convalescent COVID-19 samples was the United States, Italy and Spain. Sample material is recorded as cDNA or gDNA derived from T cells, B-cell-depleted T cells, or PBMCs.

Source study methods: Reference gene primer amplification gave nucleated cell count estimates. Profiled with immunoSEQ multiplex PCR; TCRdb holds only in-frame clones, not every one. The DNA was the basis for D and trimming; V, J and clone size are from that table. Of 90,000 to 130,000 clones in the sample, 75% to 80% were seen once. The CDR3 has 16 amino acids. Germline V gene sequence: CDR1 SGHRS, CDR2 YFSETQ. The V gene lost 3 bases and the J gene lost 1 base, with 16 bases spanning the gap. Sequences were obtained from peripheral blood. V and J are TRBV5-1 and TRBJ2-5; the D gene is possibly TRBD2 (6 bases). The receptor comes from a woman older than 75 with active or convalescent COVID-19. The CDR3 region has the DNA TGCGCCAGCAGCTCCCTCCTCGGGGGTCTCCAAGAGACCCAGTACTTC. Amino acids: CASSSLLGGLQETQYF.